The source of this T cell receptor (beta chain) is a study of blood T cell repertoires in COVID-19. Study information: Sites across the United States, Italy and Spain contributed samples from acute and convalescent COVID-19. Sources were T cells, B-cell-depleted T cells, or PBMCs; the material itself was cDNA or gDNA.

The CDR3 is made up of 15 amino acids. Trimming cost V 3 bases and J 6 bases; bases outside gene matches: 6. Germline assignment: CDR1 SGHVS and CDR2 FQNEAQ. Original processing notes: Quantification of nucleated cells was approximated via reference gene primer amplification. Some clones are missing from TCRdb's copy, which holds only in-frame ones; the method was immunoSEQ multiplex PCR. That table furnishes V, J and clone size, whereas the DNA furnished D and trimming. The sample has 60,000 to 75,000 clones, 80% to 90% seen once. This TCR was recovered from a man aged 30 to 39 with acute or convalescent COVID-19. V gene TRBV7-8 combines with J gene TRBJ2-1, with TRBD1 identical over 9 bases. The source material was peripheral blood. The CDR3 DNA follows: TGTGCCAGCAGCTTGGGACAGGGAAAATTCAATGAGCAGTTCTTC. It specifies CASSLGQGKFNEQFF. The full variable domain, completed using reference TRBV7-8 and TRBJ2-1, is GAGVSQSPRYKVAKRGQDVALRCDPISGHVSLFWYQQALGQGPEFLTYFQNEAQLDKSGLPSDRFFAERPEGSVSTLKIQRTQQEDSAVYLCASSLGQGKFNEQFFGPGTRLTVL.